Below are 23 T cell receptor beta chains sequenced from a single sample in a study of blood T cell repertoires in COVID-19. TCRdb keeps only in-frame clones here, not all; method: immunoSEQ multiplex PCR. The data contain approximately 250,000 clones, around 85% of them singletons. Sequencing was done on a sample of peripheral blood. These TCRs come from a woman in her fifties or sixties with active or convalescent COVID-19.

The chain joins TRBV28 to TRBJ1-5; 7 bases are shared with TRBD1. The V and J ends lost 6 bases and 4 bases, in that order; junction bases with no gene match: 6. The CDR3 extends over 14 amino acids. CDR1 and CDR2 from the germline V gene are MDHEN and SYDVKM. The CDR3 is CASRTTGDNQPQHF. In nucleotides, the CDR3 is TGTGCCAGCAGAACTACAGGGGATAATCAGCCCCAGCATTTT.

The chain has TRBV28 and TRBJ1-2, with D maybe TRBD1 (6 bases). V was trimmed by 4 bases and J by 2 bases, leaving 11 bases between them. This CDR3 contains 14 residues. In germline, CDR1 is MDHEN, CDR2 SYDVKM. The CDR3 spells CASSYPGGNYGYTF. As DNA, the CDR3 is TGTGCCAGCAGTTATCCGGGGGGCAACTATGGCTACACCTTC.

The CDR3 DNA follows: TGTGCCAGCAGTTACTCGGGACTGTATAATTCACCCCTCCACTTT. This gives the protein CASSYSGLYNSPLHF. This chain connects TRBV6-5 to TRBJ1-6; the D gene is possibly TRBD1 (5 bases). This CDR3 contains 15 residues. Germline V CDR1 and CDR2: MNHEY, SVGAGI. V was trimmed by 0 bases and J by 4 bases, leaving 7 bases between them.

The chain recombines TRBV7-9 with TRBJ2-1; the match to TRBD2 covers 10 bases. This CDR3 has 14 amino acids. V was pared by 5 bases and J by 7 bases, with 5 bases of the junction left unmatched. Per germline, CDR1 SEHNR and CDR2 FQNEAQ (reference sequence). CDR3 protein: CASSGLTSGNEQFF. The CDR3 DNA is TGTGCCAGCAGCGGCTTGACTAGCGGGAATGAGCAGTTCTTC. The complete variable domain, with remaining parts taken from reference TRBV7-9 and TRBJ2-1, reads DTGVSQNPRHKITKRGQNVTFRCDPISEHNRLYWYRQTLGQGPEFLTYFQNEAQLEKSRLLSDRFSAERPKGSFSTLEIQRTEQGDSAMYLCASSGLTSGNEQFFGPGTRLTVL.

The chain joins TRBV23-1 to TRBJ1-6; D gene uncertain. TRBV23-1 qualifies as an ORF whose function is uncertain. The CDR3 loop spans 16 amino acids. Trimming shortened V by 4 bases and J by 1 base, and 11 bases separated the two germline ends. The chain's CDR3 is CASSPELWSYNSPLHF. CDR3 bases: TGCGCCAGCAGTCCGGAGCTTTGGTCCTATAATTCACCCCTCCACTTT.

V usage is TRBV6-5 and J usage is TRBJ2-7; TRBD2 matches at 14 bases. The trim removed 6 bases at V and 4 bases at J, leaving 5 bases unmatched. In germline, CDR1 is MNHEY, CDR2 SVGAGI. The CDR3 covers 15 residues. CDR3 amino acids: CASRGLAGELYEQYF. The CDR3 bases are TGTGCCAGCAGGGGACTAGCGGGAGAGTTGTACGAGCAGTACTTC.

The rearrangement links TRBV7-6 to TRBJ2-3; weak D call: TRBD2 (5 bases). CDR3 length equals 13 residues. Trimming stripped 3 bases from V and 5 bases from J, with 9 bases between. Germline assignment: CDR1 SGHVS and CDR2 FNYEAQ. The CDR3 loop reads CASSFSAGDTQYF. The DNA for the CDR3 is TGTGCCAGCAGCTTTTCTGCGGGAGATACGCAGTATTTT.

V and J are TRBV28 and TRBJ1-5; unclear D gene. V was trimmed by 4 bases and J by 2 bases, leaving 9 bases between them. Germline lookup yields CDR1 MDHEN and CDR2 SYDVKM. The CDR3 length is 14 residues. The CDR3 spells CASSSEGGNQPQHF. In DNA form, the CDR3 reads TGTGCCAGCAGTTCTGAAGGAGGCAATCAGCCCCAGCATTTT.

The V gene is TRBV15, the J gene TRBJ1-5; D ambiguous. CDR3 length: 14 amino acids. CDR1 and CDR2 from the germline V gene are LNHNV and YYDKDF (reference sequence). Trimming took 1 base from V and 1 from J, leaving 5 bases between them. CDR3 sequence: CATSRAGSNQPQHF. In DNA, the CDR3 is TGTGCCACCAGCAGAGCGGGAAGCAATCAGCCCCAGCATTTT.

The chain joins TRBV3-1 (or the pseudogene TRBV3-2) to TRBJ1-1, with D uncertain. The length of the CDR3 is 15 residues. Trimming took 5 bases from V and 3 from J, leaving 16 bases between them. CDR1 and CDR2 from the germline V gene are LGHDT and YNNKEL (reference sequence). CDR3 bases: TGTGCCAGCAGCGTTACGGAAGGGAGACACACTGAAGCTTTCTTT. Its protein is CASSVTEGRHTEAFF.

This chain links TRBV19 with TRBJ1-2; 12 positions agree with TRBD1. This CDR3 is 16 amino acids long. CDR1 LNHDA and CDR2 SQIVND come from the germline V gene (reference sequence). Unmatched junction bases numbered 8, after V lost 5 bases and J lost 4 bases. The CDR3 spells CASSLGQGADSYGYTF. Here the CDR3 DNA reads TGTGCCAGTAGTTTGGGACAGGGGGCCGACTCCTATGGCTACACCTTC.

This clone was seen only once. The chain has TRBV7-9 and TRBJ2-3; 7 bases match TRBD2. CDR1 and CDR2 (germline): SEHNR, FQNEAQ (reference sequence). This CDR3 is 16 amino acids long. V was clipped by 1 base and J by 2 bases; unmatched bases: 6. CDR3 sequence (DNA): TGTGCCAGCAGCTTAGGAGGGGAGGGCCCCACAGATACGCAGTATTTT. It specifies CASSLGGEGPTDTQYF.

The V and J genes are TRBV6-5 and TRBJ2-7, with TRBD1 matching over 10 bases. CDR1 MNHEY and CDR2 SVGAGI come from the germline V gene. V trimming: 6 bases; J trimming: 3 bases; junction bases outside the gene matches: 8. This CDR3 is built from 15 residues. The CDR3 nucleotides read TGTGCCAGCAGCCGGGACAGGGGCGGCTACTACGAGCAGTACGTC. Encoded protein: CASSRDRGGYYEQYV.

The V and J genes are TRBV6-2 or TRBV6-3 and TRBJ2-7, with D maybe TRBD2 (5 bases). The germline V gene has CDR1 MNHEY and CDR2 SVGEGT. The CDR3 loop spans 17 amino acids. Trimming removed 2 bases at V and 0 bases at J, with 17 bases between. Here the CDR3 reads CASSYGLAGGSSYEQYF. CDR3 DNA sequence: TGTGCCAGCAGTTACGGGCTAGCAGGCGGAAGCTCCTACGAGCAGTACTTC.

The rearrangement joins TRBV30 to TRBJ2-7; 8 positions match TRBD1. The CDR3 contains 15 residues. The V gene's germline CDR1 is GTSNPN and CDR2 SVGIG (reference sequence). Trimming removed 2 bases from V and 0 bases from J; junction bases left unmatched: 6. CDR3 residues: CAWSIGQGISYEQYF. In nucleotides, the CDR3 is TGTGCCTGGAGTATAGGACAGGGTATCTCCTACGAGCAGTACTTC.

The V call is TRBV6-5, the J call TRBJ1-1; D gene uncertain. Trimming stripped 8 bases from V and 2 bases from J, with 15 bases between. CDR1 is MNHEY and CDR2 is SVGAGI in the germline V gene. The CDR3 consists of 14 residues. CDR3 sequence (DNA): TGTGCCAGCTATAGCCGGGTACTTAACACTGAAGCTTTCTTT. This translates into CASYSRVLNTEAFF.

This sequence joins TRBV7-8 and TRBJ1-1; D is uncertain. Germline V gene sequence: CDR1 SGHVS, CDR2 FQNEAQ. Between the trimmed V and J ends, which lost 2 bases and 0 bases, there was a span of 7 bases. CDR3 size: 14 residues. The CDR3 loop is CASSLISLNTEAFF. The DNA of the CDR3 is TGTGCCAGCAGCTTAATCTCTTTGAACACTGAAGCTTTCTTT.

This clone turned up a few times. The rearrangement links TRBV25-1 to TRBJ1-1; the D is unclear. The germline V and J ends were trimmed by 2 bases and 3 bases, with 7 bases remaining between them. Germline lookup yields CDR1 MGHDK and CDR2 SYGVNS. This CDR3 has 13 residues. As DNA, the CDR3 is TGTGCCAGCAGTGAACTGGGAGACACTGAAGCTTTCTTT. This gives the protein CASSELGDTEAFF.

The chain links TRBV7-9 to TRBJ2-3, with 9 bases that match TRBD1. The CDR3 has 14 residues. CDR1 and CDR2 (germline): SEHNR, FQNEAQ (reference sequence). With 5 bases clipped from V and 7 bases from J, the junction kept 7 bases outside the gene matches. CDR3 sequence (DNA): TGTGCCAGCAGCAACCGGGACAGGGAAAATACGCAGTATTTT. As protein: CASSNRDRENTQYF.

CDR3 protein: CASSLSGLIRTDTQYF. Written as DNA, the CDR3 is TGTGCCAGCAGTTTATCGGGGCTTATCCGCACAGATACGCAGTATTTT. The rearrangement joins TRBV27 to TRBJ2-3; D is perhaps TRBD1 (5 bases). V dropped 0 bases and J dropped 1 base, with 11 bases sitting between them. CDR3 size: 16 residues. CDR1 MNHEY and CDR2 SMNVEV come from the germline V gene (reference sequence).

The chain couples TRBV5-4 to TRBJ2-3; a weak D match, TRBD1 (6 bases). CDR3 length: 14 residues. The V gene's germline CDR1 is SGHNT and CDR2 YYREEE (reference sequence). The ends were cut back, 0 bases at V and 1 base at J, with 6 bases in the middle. CDR3 amino acids: CASSLGGRTDTQYF. The CDR3 bases are TGTGCCAGCAGCTTGGGGGGGCGCACAGATACGCAGTATTTT.

The gene calls are TRBV30 and TRBJ1-3; D is unclear. Germline values: CDR1 GTSNPN, CDR2 SVGIG (reference sequence). V lost 0 bases to trimming and J lost 1 base, with 7 bases between them. The CDR3 is made up of 14 amino acids. The CDR3 sequence: CAWSVSRSGNTIYF. CDR3 sequence (DNA): TGTGCCTGGAGTGTAAGTCGGTCTGGAAACACCATATATTTT.

The genes are TRBV5-4 and TRBJ1-2; D is unclear. The CDR3 is 14 amino acids. V dropped 0 bases and J dropped 0 bases, with 6 bases sitting between them. Germline loops: CDR1 SGHNT, CDR2 YYREEE (reference sequence). The CDR3 DNA is TGTGCCAGCAGCTTGGTACAGACTAACTATGGCTACACCTTC. Translating gives CASSLVQTNYGYTF. Full variable domain (outside the CDR3, taken from reference TRBV5-4 and TRBJ1-2): ETGVTQSPTHLIKTRGQQVTLRCSSQSGHNTVSWYQQALGQGPQFIFQYYREEENGRGNFPPRFSGLQFPNYSSELNVNALELDDSALYLCASSLVQTNYGYTFGSGTRLTVV.